These T cell receptor beta chains were read from a single sample in a study of T cell repertoires in cytomegalovirus infection. Each CDR3 protein gets one entry after TCRdb re-called the reads with MiXCR. This sample has a few hundred thousand distinct CDR3 sequences, with around 40% found just once. Their cognate antigens are unknown. The sequencing used cultured PBMCs, collected from culture after CMV antigen stimulation. The source of these receptors is a human donor in good health (CMV status not recorded). Some clones in this sample may be carry-over from other donors' samples. Each CDR3 is given with its conserved first and last residue. A D gene is named only where the DNA matches it firmly. Part of the rows lack a size; the others show once, few, many or a class for expanded clones.

TRBJ2-7 | NA | NA | TRBV11-2 | TGTGCCAGCAGGTCTTGGGCAGGTGCCTACGAGCAGTACTTC | CASRSWAGAYEQYF
TRBJ1-5 | NA | few | TRBV19 | TGTGCCAGTAAGGAACACCCCAATCAGCCCCAGCATTTT | CASKEHPNQPQHF
TRBJ1-2 | NA | NA | TRBV7-9 | TGTGCCAGCAGCTTGACAGGTGGATGGCATGGCTACACCTTC | CASSLTGGWHGYTF
TRBJ2-5 | NA | NA | TRBV6-5 | TGTGCCAGCAGTTACTCTTACATCCAAGAGACCCAGTACTTC | CASSYSYIQETQYF
TRBJ1-6 | NA | few | TRBV7-2 | TGTGCCAGCAGCTTAGGGCGTGGGGGCTTGTATTCACCCCTCCACTTT | CASSLGRGGLYSPLHF
TRBJ2-1 | TRBD2 | once | TRBV3-1 | TGTGCCAGCAGCCTTCTTGCGGGGGGGCGTGGTGAGCAGTTCTTC | CASSLLAGGRGEQFF
TRBJ2-1 | NA | few | TRBV20-1 | TGCAGTGCTAGATCCGTGGGAGCAAGCTCCTACAATGAGCAGTTCTTC | CSARSVGASSYNEQFF
TRBJ2-5 | TRBD1 | few | TRBV7-2 | TGTGCCAGCAGCCCAGGGACAGAATTGAGGGAGACCCAGTACTTC | CASSPGTELRETQYF
TRBJ2-3 | NA | NA | TRBV20-1 | TGCAGTTTGCTAGTGTTCGGAACTTCTAGCACAGATACGCAGTATTTT | CSLLVFGTSSTDTQYF
TRBJ2-5 | TRBD1 | few | TRBV20-1 | TGCAGTGCTAGTACCACAGGGGGCGCCCCGGAGACCCAGTACTTC | CSASTTGGAPETQYF
TRBJ2-2 | NA | NA | TRBV5-1 | TGCGCCAGCAGCTTAGCCGGTATTGGCACCGGGGAGCTGTTTTTT | CASSLAGIGTGELFF
TRBJ2-7 | NA | NA | TRBV11-2 | TGTGCCAGCAGCCCGTGGGGGAGTATAAACGAGCAGTACTTC | CASSPWGSINEQYF
TRBJ2-5 | NA | few | TRBV7-8 | TGTGCCAGCAGCCCTAATGGGGGCGGGACCCAGTACTTC | CASSPNGGGTQYF
TRBJ2-1 | TRBD2 | NA | TRBV11-2 | TGTGCCAGCAGCCATACTAGCGCGGGTTACAATGAGCAGTTCTTC | CASSHTSAGYNEQFF
TRBJ2-3 | NA | NA | TRBV7-7 | TGTGCCAGCAGCTACCGTTTAGGGGAAGATACGCAGTATTTT | CASSYRLGEDTQYF
TRBJ2-3 | NA | NA | TRBV7-9 | TGTGCCAGCAGCTTCCTGCAGACAGATACGCAGTATTTT | CASSFLQTDTQYF
TRBJ1-5 | TRBD1 | few | TRBV6-1 | TGTGCCAGCAGTGAAAGATCAGGGGGGTCCCAGCATTTT | CASSERSGGSQHF
TRBJ2-2 | NA | NA | TRBV7-2 | TGTGCCAGCAGCTTAACGGGGTACACCGGGGAGCTGTTTTTT | CASSLTGYTGELFF
TRBJ1-5 | NA | NA | TRBV23-1 | TGCGCCAGCAGTCAACAGAAACGAAATAGCAATCAGCCCCAGCATTTT | CASSQQKRNSNQPQHF
TRBJ1-1 | TRBD1 | NA | TRBV7-4 | TGTGCCAGCACTTCATTGACAGGGACCATGAACACTGAAGCTTTCTTT | CASTSLTGTMNTEAFF